The T cell receptor beta chain under discussion was sequenced for a study of blood T cell repertoires in COVID-19. At the level of the study: From the United States, Italy and Spain came samples of acute and convalescent COVID-19. In each case, the material was cDNA or gDNA derived from T cells, B-cell-depleted T cells, or PBMCs.

Methods used by the authors: Amplified reference gene primers provided the basis for estimating nucleated cell counts. The method was immunoSEQ multiplex PCR; TCRdb's version includes in-frame clones alone and lacks a portion of them. V and J calls and clone size follow that table, whereas D and trimming were derived from the DNA. Seen here are around 270,000 clones, around 89% observed once, and the top ten hold roughly 0.8%. Per the germline V gene, CDR1 is SGHTA and CDR2 is FQGNSA. The ends were cut back, 5 bases at V and 2 bases at J, with 16 bases in the middle. This CDR3 has 15 residues. Input material: peripheral blood. The chain carries TRBV7-2 and TRBJ2-7, with a weak D call TRBD2 (6 bases). This TCR was recovered from a man aged 30 to 39 with acute or convalescent COVID-19. The CDR3 here is CASSLQGGGAYEQYF. The CDR3, as DNA: TGTGCCAGCAGCCTTCAAGGTGGCGGGGCCTACGAGCAGTACTTC.